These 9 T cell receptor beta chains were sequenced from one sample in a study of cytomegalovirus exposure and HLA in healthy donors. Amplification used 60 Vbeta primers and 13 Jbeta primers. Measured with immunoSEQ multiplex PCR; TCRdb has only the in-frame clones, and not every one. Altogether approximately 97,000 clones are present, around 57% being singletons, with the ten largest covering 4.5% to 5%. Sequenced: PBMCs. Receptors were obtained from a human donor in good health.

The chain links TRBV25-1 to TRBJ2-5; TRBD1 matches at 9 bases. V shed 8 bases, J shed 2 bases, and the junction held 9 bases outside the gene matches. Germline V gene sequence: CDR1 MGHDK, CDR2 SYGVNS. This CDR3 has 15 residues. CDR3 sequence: CASRPGQGHQETQYF. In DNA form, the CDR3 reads TGTGCCAGCCGCCCGGGACAGGGCCATCAAGAGACCCAGTACTTC.

The CDR3 sequence is CASSFRTGINEQFF. The DNA of the CDR3 is TGTGCCAGCAGCTTTAGGACAGGGATCAATGAGCAGTTCTTC. The rearrangement links TRBV7-9 to TRBJ2-1; 8 bases are shared with TRBD1. This CDR3 contains 14 residues. Germline V lookup: CDR1 SEHNR, CDR2 FQNEAQ (reference sequence). Losses at the gene ends were 3 bases for V and 6 bases for J; bases not matched to a gene: 4.

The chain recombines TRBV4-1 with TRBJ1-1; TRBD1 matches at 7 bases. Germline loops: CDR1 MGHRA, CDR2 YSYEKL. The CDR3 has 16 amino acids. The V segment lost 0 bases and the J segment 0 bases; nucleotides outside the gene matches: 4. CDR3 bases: TGCGCCAGCAGCCAAGATCCGGGACAGATGAACACTGAAGCTTTCTTT. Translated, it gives CASSQDPGQMNTEAFF.

For the CDR3, the DNA is TGTGCCAGTAGTCGTCCGGGACAGGGCTACCAGCCCCAGCATTTT. Translation gives CASSRPGQGYQPQHF. J is TRBJ1-5 and V is TRBV19, with TRBD1 identical over 9 bases. The CDR3 length is 15 residues. V trimming: 5 bases; J trimming: 7 bases; junction bases outside the gene matches: 9. The germline V gene has CDR1 LNHDA and CDR2 SQIVND (reference sequence).

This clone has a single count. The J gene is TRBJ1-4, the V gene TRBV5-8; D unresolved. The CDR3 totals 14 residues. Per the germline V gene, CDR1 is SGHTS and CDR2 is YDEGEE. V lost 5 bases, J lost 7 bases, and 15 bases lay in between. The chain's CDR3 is CASRRERIAEKLFF. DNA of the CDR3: TGTGCCAGCAGGAGGGAGAGGATTGCTGAAAAACTGTTTTTT.

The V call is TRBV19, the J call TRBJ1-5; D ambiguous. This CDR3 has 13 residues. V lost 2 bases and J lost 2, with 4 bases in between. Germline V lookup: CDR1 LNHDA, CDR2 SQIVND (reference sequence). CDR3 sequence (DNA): TGTGCCAGTAGTATAACAGGCAATCAGCCCCAGCATTTT. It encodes CASSITGNQPQHF.

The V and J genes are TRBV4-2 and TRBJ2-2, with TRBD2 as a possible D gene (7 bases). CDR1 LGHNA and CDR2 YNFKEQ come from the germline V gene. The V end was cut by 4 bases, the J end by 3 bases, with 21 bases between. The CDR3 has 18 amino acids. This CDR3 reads CASSRRHVRGADTGELFF. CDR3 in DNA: TGTGCCAGCAGCCGCAGACACGTCCGGGGGGCGGACACCGGGGAGCTGTTTTTT.

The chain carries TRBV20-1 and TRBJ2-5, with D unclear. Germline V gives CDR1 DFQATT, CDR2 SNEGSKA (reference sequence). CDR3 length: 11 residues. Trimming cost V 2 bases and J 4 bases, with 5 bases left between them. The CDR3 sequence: CSARTSETQYF. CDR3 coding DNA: TGCAGTGCTAGAACTTCAGAGACCCAGTACTTC.

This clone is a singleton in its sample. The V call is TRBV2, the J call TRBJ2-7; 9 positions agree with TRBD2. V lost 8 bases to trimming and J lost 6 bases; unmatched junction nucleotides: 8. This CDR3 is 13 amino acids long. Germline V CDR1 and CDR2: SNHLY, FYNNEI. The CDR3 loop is CASGGAGGGEQYF. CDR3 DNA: TGTGCCAGCGGGGGAGCGGGAGGCGGCGAGCAGTACTTC.